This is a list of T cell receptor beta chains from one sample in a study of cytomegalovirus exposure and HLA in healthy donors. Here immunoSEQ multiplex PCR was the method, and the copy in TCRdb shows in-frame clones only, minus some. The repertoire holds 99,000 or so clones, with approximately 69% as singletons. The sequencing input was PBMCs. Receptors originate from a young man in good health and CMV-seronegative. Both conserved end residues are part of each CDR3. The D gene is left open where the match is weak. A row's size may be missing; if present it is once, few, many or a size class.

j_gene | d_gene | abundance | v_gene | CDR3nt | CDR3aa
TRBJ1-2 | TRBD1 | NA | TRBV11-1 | TGTGCCAGCAGCAGGACAGGGAGGAATGGCTACACCTTC | CASSRTGRNGYTF
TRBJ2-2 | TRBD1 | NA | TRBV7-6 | TGTGCCAGCAGCTTAGAGGTGACAGGGGCCACCGGAACCGGGGAGCTGTTTTTT | CASSLEVTGATGTGELFF
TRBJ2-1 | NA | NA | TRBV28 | TGTGCCAGCAGTTTCGGAGCGGTCCCGCCCTACAATGAGCAGTTCTTC | CASSFGAVPPYNEQFF
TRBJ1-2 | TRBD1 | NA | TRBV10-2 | TGCGCCAGCAGCCGAGGACAGGAGAGCTATGGCTACACCTTC | CASSRGQESYGYTF
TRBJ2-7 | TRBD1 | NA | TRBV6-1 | TGTGCCACGGACAGGGGTAGGTCCTACGAGCAGTACTTC | CATDRGRSYEQYF
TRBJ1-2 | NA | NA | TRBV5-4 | TGTGCCAGCAGCTTGAACGCAGGGGAATATGGCTACACCTTC | CASSLNAGEYGYTF
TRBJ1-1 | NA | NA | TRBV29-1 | TGCAGCGTTGGAGCGGTAAACACTGAAGCTTTCTTT | CSVGAVNTEAFF
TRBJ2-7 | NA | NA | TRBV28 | TGTGCCAGCAGTTCAACCCCAGGGTGGTACTTC | CASSSTPGWYF
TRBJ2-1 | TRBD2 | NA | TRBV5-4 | TGTGCCAGCAGCTTGGAGCGGGAGGGCATCGGTGAGCAGTTCTTC | CASSLEREGIGEQFF
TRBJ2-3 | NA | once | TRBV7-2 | TGTGCCAGCAAGCTTACCCAACTCCGCACAGATACGCAGTATTTT | CASKLTQLRTDTQYF
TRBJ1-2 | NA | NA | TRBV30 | TGTGCCTGGAGTGACTGGAACTATGGCTACACCTTC | CAWSDWNYGYTF
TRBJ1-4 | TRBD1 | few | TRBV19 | TGTGCCAGTAGTATTCGGACAGGTGAAAAACTGTTTTTT | CASSIRTGEKLFF
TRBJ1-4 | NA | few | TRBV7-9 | TGTGCCAGCAGCTTAAAGGCAGGGGTTAATGAAAAACTGTTTTTT | CASSLKAGVNEKLFF
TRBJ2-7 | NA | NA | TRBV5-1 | TGCGCCAGCAGGGCCGGCATATGGGGGGAGACCTACGAGCAGTACTTC | CASRAGIWGETYEQYF
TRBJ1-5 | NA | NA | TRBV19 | TGTGCCAGTAGTCCTCATCGGGGAGAGGATCAGCCCCAGCATTTT | CASSPHRGEDQPQHF
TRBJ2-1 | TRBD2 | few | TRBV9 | TGTGCCAGCAGCCCCGGGACTAACTACAATGAGCAGTTCTTC | CASSPGTNYNEQFF
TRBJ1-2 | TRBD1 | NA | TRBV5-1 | TGCGCCAGCAGCCGACAGGGCTCTGACTATGGCTACACCTTC | CASSRQGSDYGYTF
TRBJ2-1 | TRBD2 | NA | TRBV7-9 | TGTGCCAGCAGCCTCCCAGCAGGGACTAGCGGGAACAATGAGCAGTTCTTC | CASSLPAGTSGNNEQFF
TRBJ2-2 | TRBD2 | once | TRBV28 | TGTGCCAGCAGAACCGTCAGCGGGAGGAACACCGGGGAGCTGTTTTTT | CASRTVSGRNTGELFF
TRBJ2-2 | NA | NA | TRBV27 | TGTGCCAGCAAGCCCGTGAACACCGGGGAGCTGTTTTTT | CASKPVNTGELFF
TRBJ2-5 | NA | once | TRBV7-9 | TGTGCCAGCAGCCCTGGACTGTACTTC | CASSPGLYF
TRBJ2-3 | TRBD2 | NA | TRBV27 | TGTGCCAGCAGTTCCCGAGCGACTAACGCGGGAGGGCCGGATACGCAGTATTTT | CASSSRATNAGGPDTQYF
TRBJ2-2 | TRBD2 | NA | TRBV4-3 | TGCGCCAGCAGCCAAGCTGTCGGGAGGGAGGGAGGGGAGCTGTTTTTT | CASSQAVGREGGELFF
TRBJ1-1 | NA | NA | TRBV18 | TGTGCCAGCTCACCACCCGACAGGATGAACACTGAAGCTTTCTTT | CASSPPDRMNTEAFF
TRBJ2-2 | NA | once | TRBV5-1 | TGCGCCAGCAGCCGTACAGGGCCCGGGGAGCTGTTTTTT | CASSRTGPGELFF
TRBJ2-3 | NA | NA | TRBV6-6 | TGTGCCAGCAGTTACTCGACCCCCGGGGCAGATACGCAGTATTTT | CASSYSTPGADTQYF
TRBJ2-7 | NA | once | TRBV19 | TGTGCCAGTAGTATATTGATAGGACAGACCGAGCTGTACTTC | CASSILIGQTELYF
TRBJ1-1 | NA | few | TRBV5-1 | TGCGCCAGCAGCTTGGCCGGCAGGGAGGACACTGAAGCTTTCTTT | CASSLAGREDTEAFF
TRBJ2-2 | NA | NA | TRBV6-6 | TGTGCCAGCACCCGGAGGGGAGACACCGGGGAGCTGTTTTTT | CASTRRGDTGELFF
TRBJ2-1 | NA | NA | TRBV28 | TGTGCCAGCAGTTCGGGGGCCTACAATGAGCAGTTCTTC | CASSSGAYNEQFF
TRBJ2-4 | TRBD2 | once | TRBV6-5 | TGTGCCAGCAGTGCGCGGGGGGCCCAAAACATTCAGTACTTC | CASSARGAQNIQYF
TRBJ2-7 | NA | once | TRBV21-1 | TGTGCCAGCAGCACTGCGGGATCAACGTACGAGCAGTACTTC | CASSTAGSTYEQYF
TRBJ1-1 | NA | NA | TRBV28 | TGTGCCAGCAGTCTCCCCCCGGGTCTTCATAACACTGAAGCTTTCTTT | CASSLPPGLHNTEAFF
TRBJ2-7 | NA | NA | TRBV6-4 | TGTGCCAGCAGTGAGGGAGCCTCCGGCTACGAGCAGTACTTC | CASSEGASGYEQYF
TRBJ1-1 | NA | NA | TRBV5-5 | TGTGCCAGCAGCTTAGTGGGGGGTAGGGCGGGCACTGAAGCTTTCTTT | CASSLVGGRAGTEAFF
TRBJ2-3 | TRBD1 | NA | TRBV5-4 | TGTGCCAGCAGCATAGGACAGGGCCTAGATACGCAGTATTTT | CASSIGQGLDTQYF
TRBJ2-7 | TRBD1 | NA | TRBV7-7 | TGTGCTAGCAGCTTGAGGGCGGGACAGGGGGGCGAGCAGTACTTC | CASSLRAGQGGEQYF
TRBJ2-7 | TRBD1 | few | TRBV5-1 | TGCGCCAGCAGCTCGAGAGGGACAGGCTACGAGCAGTACTTC | CASSSRGTGYEQYF
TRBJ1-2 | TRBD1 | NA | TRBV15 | TGTGCCACCAGCAGAGATGAACAGGGGGCTCGGGGCTACACCTTC | CATSRDEQGARGYTF
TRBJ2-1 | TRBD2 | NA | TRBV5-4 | TGTGCCAGCAGCGGCGATCTAGCGGGAGACCGGAATGAGCAGTTCTTC | CASSGDLAGDRNEQFF
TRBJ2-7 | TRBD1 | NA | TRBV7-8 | TGTGCCAGCAACCAGGGACAGGCATACGAGCAGTACTTC | CASNQGQAYEQYF
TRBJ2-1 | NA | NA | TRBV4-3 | TGCGCCAGCGGTTATGGACTAACTTTCTCCTACAATGAGCAGTTCTTC | CASGYGLTFSYNEQFF